This is a list of T cell receptor beta chains from one sample in a study of cytomegalovirus exposure and HLA in healthy donors. The data were produced by immunoSEQ multiplex PCR, yet TCRdb's version contains in-frame clones alone and is incomplete. The table lists 200,000 to 250,000 clones, approximately 79% of them singletons. Sequenced input: PBMCs. The receptors were gathered from a girl aged 2 to 10 in good health and CMV-seronegative. Both conserved end residues are part of each CDR3. Fields, in order: V gene, clone size, J gene, D gene, CDR3 DNA, CDR3 protein. A D gene is named only where the DNA matches it firmly. Where a row states a size, it is once, few, many or the class of an expanded clone; other rows omit it.

TRBV7-9,.,TRBJ2-3,.,TGTGCCAGCAGCTCCAATAGTCTCGCGGCGGTGGATACGCAGTATTTT,CASSSNSLAAVDTQYF
TRBV19,.,TRBJ1-2,.,TGTGCCAGTAGTAAAGGGGATGGCTACACCTTC,CASSKGDGYTF
TRBV5-4,.,TRBJ1-1,.,TGTGCCAGCAGATCTAGGGAGGGTCACCCTGAAGCCTTCTTT,CASRSREGHPEAFF
TRBV7-3,.,TRBJ2-2,TRBD2,TGTGCCAGCAGCCCGGTCCCGGGACTATCCGGGGAGCTGTTTTTT,CASSPVPGLSGELFF
TRBV15,few,TRBJ1-5,TRBD1,TGTGCCACCAGCCCCCGGGACAGGGGGAACAATCAGCCCCAGCATTTT,CATSPRDRGNNQPQHF
TRBV7-2,.,TRBJ1-1,.,TGTGCCAGCAGCCCAATCGGGGGTGGAGTGGGAATGGCTGAAGCTTTCTTT,CASSPIGGGVGMAEAFF
TRBV11-3,once,TRBJ2-3,TRBD2,TGTGCCAGCAGCTTACTGGGACTAGCCACAGATACGCAGTATTTT,CASSLLGLATDTQYF
TRBV6-1,few,TRBJ1-4,TRBD1,TGTGCCAGCAAGCACAGGGGGCGAACTAATGAAAAACTGTTTTTT,CASKHRGRTNEKLFF
TRBV18,.,TRBJ2-7,.,TGTGCCAGCTCACCTACAGAAACCTACGAGCAGTACTTC,CASSPTETYEQYF
TRBV9,.,TRBJ1-3,.,TGTGCCAGCAGCGTAGAAGGGGTTTCGGGAAACACCATATATTTT,CASSVEGVSGNTIYF